One and the same sample provided the 26 T cell receptor beta chains below, sequenced in a study of T cell clonality in common variable immunodeficiency. The data were produced by immunoSEQ multiplex PCR, yet TCRdb's version contains in-frame clones alone and is incomplete. The sample was found to contain 50,000 or so clones, and every one recurs. Sequenced material: peripheral blood mononuclear cells. These receptors were obtained from a person aged 18 to 75 in good health.

This clone occurred many times. Read sequence stops 3 residues before the CDR3 end, and the germline J gene provides the missing end. The V gene is TRBV11-3, the J gene TRBJ2-2; the match to TRBD1 covers 7 bases. CDR3 length equals 15 residues. CDR1 is SGHNT, CDR2 YENEEA, per germline. V was clipped by 1 base and J by 3 bases; unmatched bases: 2. The CDR3 DNA, read in part, is TGTGCCAGCAGCTTAGGACAGGGAGACACCGGGGAG. It specifies CASSLGQGDTGE. The entire CDR3 sequence reads CASSLGQGDTGELFF.

This clone appeared many times. The read terminates 3 residues ahead of where the CDR3 ends, so the germline J gene completes it. The V call is TRBV5-6, the J call TRBJ2-7, with D hard to call. This CDR3 spans 14 amino acids. Germline CDR1 is SGHDT and CDR2 is YYEEEE. Trimming removed 0 bases at V and 3 bases at J, with 10 bases between. The CDR3 is CASSLGSSFYEQYF. Partial CDR3 DNA: TGTGCCAGCAGCTTGGGTAGCAGCTTCTACGAG.

This clone has a handful of counts. The read ends 3 residues early relative to the CDR3; the germline J gene fills the gap. The V gene is TRBV30, the J gene TRBJ2-4; no firm D call. This CDR3 is 13 amino acids long. Germline V gene data show CDR1 as GTSNPN and CDR2 as SVGIG (reference sequence). Partial CDR3 DNA: TGTGCCTGGAGCGACGTCGCTAACTATGGT. Its protein product is CAWSDVANYG. The full CDR3 is CAWSDVANYGQYF.

This clone occurred a few times. The read is 3 residues too short to cover the CDR3 end, so that end is filled in from the germline J gene. The rearrangement uses TRBV7-7 and TRBJ2-3, with 7 bases fitting TRBD1. Germline assignment: CDR1 SSHAT and CDR2 FNYEAQ (reference sequence). The CDR3 spans 14 residues. The CDR3 loop is CASSSPGQTGTQYF. The covered CDR3 bases are TGTGCCAGCAGCTCCCCGGGACAGACGGGGACG.

As concerns this clone: One end of the junction is discordant with germline, which a read error may explain. Read data end 3 residues before the CDR3 end; the end is taken from the germline J gene. The chain has TRBV11-3 and TRBJ2-5; D might be TRBD1 (6 bases). CDR1 is SGHNT and CDR2 is YENEEA in the germline V gene. The CDR3 consists of 15 residues. This CDR3 is CARSLGGRGQETQYF. The covered CDR3 bases are TGTGCCCGCAGCTTAGGAGGCAGGGGCCAAGAGACC.

This clone was observed a handful of times. The sequence runs out 3 residues before the end of the CDR3; the remainder is reconstructed from the germline J gene. J is TRBJ1-6 and V is TRBV10-2; unclear D gene. CDR1 and CDR2 from the germline V gene are WSHSY and SAAADI. CDR3 length: 19 residues. V lost 5 bases, J lost 3 bases, and 23 bases lay in between. The CDR3 bases that were read are TGCGCCAGCAGTCCCTTCACGGACTCCACGGTACACTATAATTCACCC. Encoded protein: CASSPFTDSTVHYNSP. In full, the CDR3 is CASSPFTDSTVHYNSPLHF.

This clone has at least ten counts. Read data end 3 residues before the CDR3 end; the end is taken from the germline J gene. The chain employs TRBV5-5 and TRBJ1-1; D is perhaps TRBD1 (6 bases). Trimming left V 3 bases short and J 5 bases short, with 14 bases between. Looked up from germline, CDR1 is SGHKS and CDR2 is YYEKEE (reference sequence). The CDR3 contains 14 residues. The CDR3 bases that were read are TGTGCCAGCAGCTCCTACAGGGATTCTACTGAA. This encodes CASSSYRDSTE. The full CDR3 protein reads CASSSYRDSTEAFF.

The table lists this clone with many counts. The missing CDR3 end, 3 residues past where the read stops, is filled in from the germline J gene. The genes are TRBV29-1 and TRBJ2-2, with 9 bases matching TRBD1. Per the germline V gene, CDR1 is SQVTM and CDR2 is ANQGSEA. The CDR3 has 13 residues. The part of the CDR3 DNA that was read is TGCAGCGGGAAGACAGGGGGACTGGAAAAG. Protein: CSGKTGGLEK. The whole CDR3 sequence reads CSGKTGGLEKLFF.

This clone was seen ten or more times. The CDR3 end falls 3 residues outside the read, so it is completed with the germline J gene. The chain carries TRBV6-2 or TRBV6-3 and TRBJ1-5; tentative D call: TRBD1 (6 bases). The germline V gene has CDR1 MNHEY and CDR2 SVGEGT. This CDR3 comprises 16 residues. V lost 9 bases and J 3 bases, leaving 21 bases between the germline ends. The part of the CDR3 DNA that was read is TGTGCCAGTCCCCAGAAGGGGACACCCGACAATCAGCCC. Translating it yields CASPQKGTPDNQP. The entire CDR3 protein reads CASPQKGTPDNQPQHF.

This clone was counted ten times or more. The read ends 3 residues shy of where the CDR3 ends; the end is completed using the germline J gene. The chain employs TRBV19 and TRBJ2-6; D is ambiguous. The ends were cut back, 4 bases at V and 2 bases at J, with 9 bases in the middle. Germline CDR1 reads LNHDA; CDR2 reads SQIVND (reference sequence). The CDR3 consists of 15 residues. The covered CDR3 bases are TGTGCCAGTAGTAACTGGGCCGCTGGGGCCAACGTC. The encoded protein is CASSNWAAGANV. The CDR3 reads in full as CASSNWAAGANVLTF.

This clone was seen ten or more times. The read halts 3 residues ahead of the CDR3 end, with the missing end drawn from the germline J gene. The chain recombines TRBV20-1 with TRBJ2-3, with D perhaps matching TRBD2 (6 bases). This CDR3 has 12 amino acids. Looked up from germline, CDR1 is DFQATT and CDR2 is SNEGSKA (reference sequence). V lost 6 bases and J 4 bases, leaving 11 bases between the germline ends. The CDR3: CSAISGADTQYF. The CDR3 bases that were read are TGCAGTGCAATCTCGGGGGCAGATACG.

Details on this clone: The read halts 3 residues ahead of the CDR3 end, with the missing end drawn from the germline J gene. The rearrangement links TRBV19 to TRBJ1-1, with D perhaps TRBD1 (5 bases). CDR1 LNHDA and CDR2 SQIVND come from the germline V gene (reference sequence). This CDR3 spans 13 amino acids. V lost 5 bases and J lost 1, with 8 bases in between. CDR3 sequence: CASSVTGNTEAFF. The sequenced CDR3 bases are TGTGCCAGTAGTGTAACAGGGAACACTGAA.

This clone has ten or more counts. The read is 3 residues too short to cover the CDR3 end, so that end is filled in from the germline J gene. The rearrangement joins TRBV7-6 to TRBJ2-7; D possibly corresponds to TRBD2 (5 bases). CDR1 is SGHVS and CDR2 is FNYEAQ in the germline V gene. Trimming cost V 0 bases and J 1 base, with 16 bases left between them. CDR3 size: 17 residues. The CDR3 region is CASSLAPSETISYEQYF. The sequenced part of the CDR3 DNA is TGTGCCAGCAGCTTAGCTCCTTCAGAGACTATTTCCTACGAG.

This clone turned up a few times. Read coverage stops 3 residues before the CDR3 terminus; the germline J gene supplies the remainder. This chain uses TRBV5-6 with TRBJ1-2; D call uncertain. The CDR3 is 12 amino acids. Germline CDR1 reads SGHDT; CDR2 reads YYEEEE. Here the CDR3 reads CASSWTSGDYTF. The covered CDR3 bases are TGTGCCAGCAGCTGGACTAGCGGCGAC.

There are many counts of this clone. CDR3 DNA (partial): TGTGCCAGCAGCTTGGACGGACAGGGG. Amino acid sequence: CASSLDGQG. The entire CDR3 protein is CASSLDGQGAFF. The J gene is TRBJ1-1, the V gene TRBV5-4; 9 bases line up with TRBD1. Sequencing ends 3 residues short of the CDR3 end; the germline J gene provides the rest. This CDR3 has 12 residues. The germline CDR1 and CDR2 sequences are SGHNT and YYREEE (reference sequence). The full variable domain, in which reference TRBV5-4 and TRBJ1-1 provide the parts outside the CDR3, is ETGVTQSPTHLIKTRGQQVTLRCSSQSGHNTVSWYQQALGQGPQFIFQYYREEENGRGNFPPRFSGLQFPNYSSELNVNALELDDSALYLCASSLDGQGAFFGQGTRLTVV.

This clone was seen repeatedly, ten times or more. The read gets to within 3 residues of the CDR3 end, and the germline J gene fills in the rest. The same CDR3 also results from other DNA sequences found in this sample. This chain joins TRBV6-4 and TRBJ2-1; 11 bases fit TRBD2. This CDR3 is built from 15 residues. CDR1 is MRHNA and CDR2 is SNTAGT in the germline V gene. Unmatched junction bases numbered 1, after V lost 0 bases and J lost 6 bases. The sequenced part of the CDR3 DNA is TGTGCCAGCAGTGACTCTAGCGGGGGGGCCAATGAG. It translates to CASSDSSGGANE. The full CDR3 is CASSDSSGGANEQFF.

This clone was seen at least ten times. The read terminates 3 residues before the CDR3 end, so the remaining end is supplied by the germline J gene. The chain links TRBV5-1 to TRBJ2-4; the D gene could be TRBD1 or TRBD2 (5 bases each). This CDR3 is 13 amino acids long. Germline V gene sequence: CDR1 SGHRS, CDR2 YFSETQ. CDR3 region: CASSLDRSGGQYF. The CDR3 DNA, read in part, is TGCGCCAGCAGCTTGGACAGGTCCGGAGGT.

The table lists this clone with many counts. Read coverage stops 3 residues before the CDR3 terminus; the germline J gene supplies the remainder. The rearrangement joins TRBV29-1 to TRBJ2-7; TRBD1 matches 9 bases. V lost 3 bases, J lost 1 base, and 10 bases stayed unmatched. The CDR3 totals 16 residues. Germline assignment: CDR1 SQVTM and CDR2 ANQGSEA. Incomplete CDR3 DNA: TGCAGCGTTGATGGTACCGGGACAGGGTTTTCCTACGAG. It encodes CSVDGTGTGFSYE. Given in full, the CDR3 is CSVDGTGTGFSYEQYF.

This clone showed up many times. The read is 3 residues too short to cover the CDR3 end, so that end is filled in from the germline J gene. The chain recombines TRBV19 with TRBJ1-5; the D is unclear. The V and J ends lost 1 base and 2 bases respectively, with 9 bases between them. Germline CDR1 reads LNHDA; CDR2 reads SQIVND (reference sequence). The CDR3 covers 15 residues. CDR3 DNA, as far as it was read: TGTGCCAGTAGTATAGCGTCTTATGGCAATCAGCCC. This gives the protein CASSIASYGNQP. The CDR3 in full is CASSIASYGNQPQHF.

This clone was counted only a few times. The read ends 3 residues early relative to the CDR3; the germline J gene fills the gap. The rearrangement uses TRBV19 and TRBJ1-2; TRBD1 aligns across 7 bases. The germline V gene has CDR1 LNHDA and CDR2 SQIVND (reference sequence). V trimming: 7 bases; J trimming: 4 bases; junction bases outside the gene matches: 15. The CDR3 spans 16 residues. The CDR3 here is CASTVNSRDRFYGYTF. CDR3 DNA, as far as it was read: TGTGCCAGTACGGTGAATTCACGGGACAGATTCTATGGC.

This clone occurred many times. The CDR3 end falls 3 residues outside the read, so it is completed with the germline J gene. The gene calls are TRBV20-1 and TRBJ2-3; TRBD1 matches 9 bases. Germline V gene lookup returns CDR1 DFQATT and CDR2 SNEGSKA (reference sequence). V gave up 3 bases and J gave up 2 bases; unmatched junction bases: 6. The CDR3 is 15 amino acids. The CDR3 bases that were read are TGCAGTGCTAGGACGGACAGGGGAGTCACAGATACG. Translating gives CSARTDRGVTDT. The entire CDR3 is CSARTDRGVTDTQYF.

This clone was counted many times. The read gets to within 3 residues of the CDR3 end, and the germline J gene fills in the rest. V is TRBV7-6 and J is TRBJ1-6; 7 bases are a match to TRBD1. CDR3 size: 14 residues. Unmatched junction bases numbered 3, after V lost 5 bases and J lost 5 bases. Germline CDR1 SGHVS, CDR2 FNYEAQ. The chain's CDR3 is CASSRDRDNSPLHF. The part of the CDR3 DNA that was read is TGTGCCAGCAGCCGGGACAGAGATAATTCACCC.

This clone was detected many times. With the read ending 3 residues before the CDR3 end, the germline J gene is used to fill in that end. This rearrangement joins TRBV29-1 to TRBJ2-1, with D possibly being TRBD2 (5 bases). V lost 4 bases to trimming and J lost 2 bases, with 9 bases between them. The CDR3 spans 13 residues. Germline assignment: CDR1 SQVTM and CDR2 ANQGSEA. The CDR3 is CSVAGVTYNEQFF. CDR3 DNA (partial): TGCAGCGTTGCCGGGGTGACCTACAATGAG.

As to this clone: The DNA ends 3 residues before the CDR3 does, and the rest of the CDR3 is filled in from the germline J gene. The chain uses TRBV30 and TRBJ2-4, with 7 bases fitting TRBD1. Per germline, CDR1 GTSNPN and CDR2 SVGIG (reference sequence). The CDR3 loop spans 13 amino acids. Partial CDR3 DNA: TGTGCCTGGAGTGTACAGGGGTTTCGGGGT. Its translation: CAWSVQGFRG. The full CDR3 sequence reads CAWSVQGFRGQYF.

In its sample, this clone was seen many times. Read sequence stops 3 residues before the CDR3 end, and the germline J gene provides the missing end. V is TRBV7-9 and J is TRBJ1-1; 7 nucleotides agree with TRBD1. Germline V CDR1 and CDR2: SEHNR, FQNEAQ (reference sequence). V shed 6 bases, J shed 2 bases, and the junction held 6 bases outside the gene matches. The CDR3 loop spans 14 amino acids. CDR3 DNA, as far as it was read: TGTGCCAGCAGACCACAGGGGTTAAACACTGAA. Protein product: CASRPQGLNTE. The CDR3 reads in full as CASRPQGLNTEAFF.

Many counts were recorded for this clone. The read finishes 3 residues shy of the CDR3 end, and the germline J gene is used to complete it. This sequence joins TRBV11-3 and TRBJ2-1, with 8 bases aligning to TRBD2. With 1 base clipped from V and 5 bases from J, the junction kept 4 bases outside the gene matches. CDR1 and CDR2 from the germline V gene are SGHNT and YENEEA. The CDR3 spans 15 residues. The DNA read from the CDR3 is TGTGCCAGCAGCTTAGCGGGGGGGCTGAACAATGAG. Its protein product is CASSLAGGLNNE. The full CDR3 sequence reads CASSLAGGLNNEQFF.